This paragraph reports one T cell receptor beta chain. This sample also contains other DNA sequences that code for the same CDR3. The data belong to a study of blood T cell repertoires in COVID-19. Overall study: Samples representing acute and convalescent COVID-19 were sourced from the United States, Italy and Spain. Sample material is recorded as cDNA or gDNA derived from T cells, B-cell-depleted T cells, or PBMCs.

V gave up 8 bases and J gave up 4 bases; unmatched junction bases: 4. The V gene's germline CDR1 is MDHEN and CDR2 SYDVKM. The CDR3 length is 12 residues. Each recovered donor of Cohort 3 presented with two negative PCRs, clearance, or symptom resolution. TCRdb's copy holds only in-frame clones and misses some; the assay was immunoSEQ multiplex PCR. The table shows about 380,000 clones, with 88% occurring only once. The clonotype comes from a woman between 18 and 30 years old who had recovered from COVID-19. Material: PBMCs or T cells enriched from blood (not recorded which). J is TRBJ2-7 and V is TRBV28; TRBD2 aligns across 8 bases. The CDR3 DNA sequence: TGTGCCAGCTCCCCGGGGGGGTACGAGCAGTACTTC. It specifies CASSPGGYEQYF.